This T cell receptor beta chain was observed in a study of blood T cell repertoires in COVID-19. Original analysis: The authors estimated nucleated cell counts from reference gene primer amplification. Produced via immunoSEQ multiplex PCR; TCRdb's table is partial and in-frame only. V and J calls and clone size are as listed in that table; D and trimming were resolved from the DNA. The sample lists about 370,000 clones; roughly nine tenths were seen once. In terms of age and location, participants ranged from roughly 18 to 100 years and lived in under 30 US areas. Donors of Cohort 3 who recovered were those that had two negative PCRs, clearance, or symptom resolution. The CDR3 is 14 residues long. Trimming shortened V by 3 bases and J by 1 base, and 10 bases separated the two germline ends. Germline V lookup: CDR1 SGHRS, CDR2 YFSETQ.

The sequencing sample was made of PBMCs or T cells enriched from blood (not recorded which). This clonotype originated in a man aged 18 to 35 who had recovered from COVID-19. This sequence joins TRBV5-1 and TRBJ1-1; no reliable D call. CDR3: CASSSPVENTEAFF. CDR3 DNA sequence: TGCGCCAGCAGCTCGCCGGTAGAGAACACTGAAGCTTTCTTT.